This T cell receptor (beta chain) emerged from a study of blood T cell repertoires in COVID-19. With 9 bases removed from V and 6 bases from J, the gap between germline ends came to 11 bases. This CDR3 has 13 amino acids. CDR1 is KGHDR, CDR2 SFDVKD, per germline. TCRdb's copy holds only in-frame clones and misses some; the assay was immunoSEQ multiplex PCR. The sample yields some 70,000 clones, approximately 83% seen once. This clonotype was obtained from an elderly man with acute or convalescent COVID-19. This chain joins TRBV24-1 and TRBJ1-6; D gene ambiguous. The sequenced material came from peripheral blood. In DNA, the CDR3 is TGTGCCACCCAAAGGTCGGGTAATTCACCCCTCCACTTT. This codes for CATQRSGNSPLHF.